This T cell receptor (beta chain) came from a study of blood T cell repertoires in COVID-19. About the research overall: There were acute and convalescent COVID-19 samples, and they came from the United States, Italy and Spain. PBMCs, B-cell-depleted T cells, or T cells provided the cDNA or gDNA that made up the material.

CDR3 length: 12 residues. Germline lookup yields CDR1 SGHTA and CDR2 FQGNSA. V was shortened by 6 bases and J by 6 bases, with 11 bases between the two germline ends. Per the original methods: From reference gene primer amplification, estimates of nucleated cell counts were derived. The assay was immunoSEQ multiplex PCR, and TCRdb's table has in-frame clones only and misses some. V, J and clone size derive from that table, while D and trimming were established from the DNA sequence. The sample includes 95,000 to 150,000 clones, roughly 85% of them seen just once. The table lists this clone with a few counts.

The chain joins TRBV7-2 to TRBJ1-2; D gene unclear. The specimen was peripheral blood. This TCR came from a human donor in a cohort sampled during active COVID-19. This chain's CDR3 is CASSWRTDGYTF. As DNA, the CDR3 is TGTGCCAGCAGTTGGAGGACGGATGGCTACACCTTC.